The 3 T cell receptor beta chains below all came from one sample that was sequenced in a study of shared clonotypes between healthy human individuals. Only in-frame clones appear in the TCRdb table, and some are missing; sequencing was by immunoSEQ multiplex PCR. The sample has about 2.2 million clones; around 95% are singletons. As defined, naive CD8 cells were CD45RO-negative and positively selected for CCR7, with terminally differentiated effector memory CD45RA+ cells excluded. The source material was naive CD8+ T cells from PBMCs. The receptors derive from a man aged 18 to 29 in good health. Some clones in this sample may be carry-over from other donors' samples.

In DNA form, the CDR3 reads TGTGCCAGCTCGGGTCGGGGTTCGGACACCGGGGAGCTGTTTTTT. Protein: CASSGRGSDTGELFF. The chain couples TRBV7-9 to TRBJ2-2, with a weak D call TRBD2 (5 bases). With 8 bases removed from V and 3 bases from J, the gap between germline ends came to 16 bases. Looked up from germline, CDR1 is SEHNR and CDR2 is FQNEAQ (reference sequence). The CDR3 spans 15 residues.

The chain links TRBV6-5 to TRBJ2-2; 9 nucleotides match TRBD2. Germline CDR1 reads MNHEY; CDR2 reads SVGAGI. The ends lost 2 bases at V and 2 bases at J; junction bases unmatched: 3. This CDR3 is 16 amino acids long. CDR3 region: CASSYNSGGNTGELFF. The CDR3 nucleotides read TGTGCCAGCAGTTACAATAGCGGGGGAAACACCGGGGAGCTGTTTTTT.

CDR3 coding DNA: TGTGCCAGCAGCGAAGGAGTGAACACCGGGGAGCTGTTTTTT. This translates into CASSEGVNTGELFF. The V call is TRBV9, the J call TRBJ2-2; D is ambiguous. V shed 3 bases and J shed 1 base, with 7 bases lying between them. Germline V gives CDR1 SGDLS, CDR2 YYNGEE. The CDR3 sequence is 14 residues long.